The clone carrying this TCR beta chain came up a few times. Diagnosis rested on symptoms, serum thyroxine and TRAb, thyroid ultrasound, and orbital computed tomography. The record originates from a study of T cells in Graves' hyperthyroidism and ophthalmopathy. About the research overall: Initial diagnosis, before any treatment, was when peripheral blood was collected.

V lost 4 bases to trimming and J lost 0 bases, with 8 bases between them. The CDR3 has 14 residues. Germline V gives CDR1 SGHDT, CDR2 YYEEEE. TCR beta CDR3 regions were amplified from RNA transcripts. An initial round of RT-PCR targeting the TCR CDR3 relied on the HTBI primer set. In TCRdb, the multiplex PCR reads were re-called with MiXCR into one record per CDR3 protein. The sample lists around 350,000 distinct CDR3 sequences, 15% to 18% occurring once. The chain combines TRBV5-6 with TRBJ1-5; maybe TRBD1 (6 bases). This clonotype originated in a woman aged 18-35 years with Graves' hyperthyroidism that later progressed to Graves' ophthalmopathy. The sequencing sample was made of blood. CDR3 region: CASSAGHSNQPQHF. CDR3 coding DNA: TGTGCCAGCAGCGCGGGACATAGCAATCAGCCCCAGCATTTT. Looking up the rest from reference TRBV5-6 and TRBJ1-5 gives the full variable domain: DAGVTQSPTHLIKTRGQQVTLRCSPKSGHDTVSWYQQALGQGPQFIFQYYEEEERQRGNFPDRFSGHQFPNYSSELNVNALLLGDSALYLCASSAGHSNQPQHFGDGTRLSIL.